This TCR beta chain is from a study of PD-L1 blockade in urothelial cancer. As for the study in general: Median T cell yield per blood sample was about 150,000 cells.

As to time point: pretreatment peripheral blood. Only in-frame clones appear in the TCRdb table, and some are missing; sequencing was by immunoSEQ multiplex PCR. The data hold about 81,000 clones, with approximately 88% observed a single time. This CDR3 is 13 amino acids long. V lost 6 bases and J lost 5, with 10 bases in between. Germline CDR1 and CDR2: LNHDA and SQIVND (reference sequence). The V gene is TRBV19, the J gene TRBJ1-4, with D unclear. The material sequenced was PBMCs, taken around atezolizumab (anti-PD-L1) treatment. The clonotype comes from a woman aged 80 or older with urothelial cancer. Here the CDR3 DNA reads TGTGCCAGTAGCAAGCGGGGAAATGAAAAACTGTTTTTT. It specifies CASSKRGNEKLFF.